One and the same sample provided the 10 T cell receptor beta chains below, sequenced in a study of T cells in Graves' hyperthyroidism and ophthalmopathy. The investigators amplified TCR beta CDR3 regions from RNA transcripts. An initial round of RT-PCR targeting the TCR CDR3 relied on the HTBI primer set. A single record per CDR3 protein comes from TCRdb applying MiXCR to the multiplex PCR reads. The table has some 350,000 distinct CDR3 sequences, around a sixth seen once. The sequenced sample consisted of blood. The receptors shown here come from a young woman with Graves' hyperthyroidism that later progressed to Graves' ophthalmopathy.

This clonotype was counted at least ten times. The chain joins TRBV7-9 to TRBJ2-1; 11 nucleotides line up with TRBD1. This CDR3 comprises 16 residues. In germline, CDR1 is SEHNR, CDR2 FQNEAQ (reference sequence). The V and J ends lost 7 bases and 5 bases, in that order; junction bases with no gene match: 10. The CDR3 region is CASTPPGQGGNNEQFF. The CDR3 nucleotides are TGTGCCAGCACTCCCCCGGGACAGGGGGGGAACAATGAGCAGTTCTTC.

This clonotype was recorded many times. This rearrangement joins TRBV27 to TRBJ1-1; TRBD1 is a possible D gene (5 bases). The CDR3 is made up of 13 amino acids. Trimming took off 1 base at V and 7 bases at J, with 10 bases between the two ends. Germline lookup yields CDR1 MNHEY and CDR2 SMNVEV (reference sequence). The DNA for the CDR3 is TGTGCCAGCAGTTTATTTGACGGGGGTGAAGCTTTCTTT. Protein sequence: CASSLFDGGEAFF.

This clonotype was picked up many times. The V gene is TRBV20-1, the J gene TRBJ2-7, with 15 bases lining up with TRBD2. CDR1 is DFQATT, CDR2 SNEGSKA, per germline (reference sequence). This CDR3 spans 20 amino acids. V shed 3 bases and J 3 bases; nucleotides not matched to a gene: 18. DNA of the CDR3: TGCAGTGCTAGGGGGGGCAAGGGACTAGCGGGAGGCGGGAGTTTCTACGAGCAGTACTTC. Amino acid sequence: CSARGGKGLAGGGSFYEQYF.

This clonotype was seen at least ten times. CDR3 bases: TGTGCCAGCAGGCCATCTGGGGGACAGAAGCGCTTCTACAATGAGCAGTTCTTC. The encoded protein is CASRPSGGQKRFYNEQFF. The rearrangement uses TRBV28 and TRBJ2-1; 7 bases agree with TRBD1. V gave up 6 bases and J gave up 3 bases; unmatched junction bases: 17. Germline V lookup: CDR1 MDHEN, CDR2 SYDVKM. The CDR3 covers 18 residues. The full variable domain, in which reference TRBV28 and TRBJ2-1 provide the parts outside the CDR3, is DVKVTQSSRYLVKRTGEKVFLECVQDMDHENMFWYRQDPGLGLRLIYFSYDVKMKEKGDIPEGYSVSREKKERFSLILESASTNQTSMYLCASRPSGGQKRFYNEQFFGPGTRLTVL.

Only a few counts were recorded for this clonotype. V is TRBV7-9 and J is TRBJ2-2; D remains ambiguous. This CDR3 spans 16 amino acids. The germline gives CDR1 SEHNR, CDR2 FQNEAQ (reference sequence). The V gene lost 5 bases and the J gene lost 0 bases, with 13 bases spanning the gap. The CDR3 bases are TGTGCCAGCAGCCTAGACGCAGGAGCGAACACCGGGGAGCTGTTTTTT. Its translation is CASSLDAGANTGELFF.

The V and J genes are TRBV12-3 or TRBV12-4 and TRBJ1-5, with a weak D call TRBD1 (6 bases). The CDR3 extends over 14 amino acids. V lost 4 bases and J 6 bases, leaving 13 bases between the germline ends. CDR3 amino acids: CASSYSGVSQPQHF. CDR3 coding DNA: TGTGCCAGCAGTTACTCAGGGGTCAGTCAGCCCCAGCATTTT.

As concerns this clonotype: At one end, the junction sequence differs from germline, possibly due to a read error. This chain uses TRBV15 with TRBJ1-1; D is unresolved. Germline V gene sequence: CDR1 LNHNV, CDR2 YYDKDF (reference sequence). CDR3 size: 12 residues. The CDR3 sequence is CATSRELSRLVF. The CDR3 DNA sequence: TGTGCCACCAGCAGAGAACTAAGCAGGCTAGTCTTT.

The gene calls are TRBV30 and TRBJ2-5; D remains ambiguous. Germline V gives CDR1 GTSNPN, CDR2 SVGIG (reference sequence). The CDR3 consists of 11 residues. Here the CDR3 DNA reads TGTGCTATATGGAGAGTGGAGACCCAGTACTTC. This codes for CAIWRVETQYF.

This clonotype was detected only once. The gene calls are TRBV11-2 and TRBJ2-1; 11 positions match TRBD2. J gave up 6 bases and V 7 bases, and 8 bases lay outside the gene matches. Germline V gene data show CDR1 as SGHAT and CDR2 as FQNNGV. This CDR3 is built from 15 residues. The chain's CDR3 is CASTSSGRRSNEQFF. In DNA, the CDR3 is TGTGCCAGCACCTCTAGCGGGAGGAGGTCCAATGAGCAGTTCTTC.

This clonotype came up many times. The chain combines TRBV27 with TRBJ2-5, with TRBD1 as a possible D gene (6 bases). The CDR3 is 16 amino acids. Germline V CDR1 and CDR2: MNHEY, SMNVEV (reference sequence). V was shortened by 3 bases and J by 1 base, with 15 bases between the two germline ends. CDR3 sequence reads: CASSLITGSIQETQYF. As DNA, the CDR3 is TGTGCCAGCAGTTTGATTACAGGGTCCATCCAAGAGACCCAGTACTTC.